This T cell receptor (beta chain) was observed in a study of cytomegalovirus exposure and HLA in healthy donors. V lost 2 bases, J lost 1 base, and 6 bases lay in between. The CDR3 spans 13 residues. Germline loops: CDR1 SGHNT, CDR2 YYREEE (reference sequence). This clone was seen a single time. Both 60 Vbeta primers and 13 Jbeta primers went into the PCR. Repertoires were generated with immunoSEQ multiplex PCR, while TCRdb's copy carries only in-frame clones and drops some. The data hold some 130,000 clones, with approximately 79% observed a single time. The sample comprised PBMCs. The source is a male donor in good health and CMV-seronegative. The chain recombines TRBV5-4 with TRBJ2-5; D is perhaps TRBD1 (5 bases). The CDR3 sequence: CASSFQGQETQYF. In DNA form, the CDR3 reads TGTGCCAGCAGCTTTCAGGGCCAAGAGACCCAGTACTTC. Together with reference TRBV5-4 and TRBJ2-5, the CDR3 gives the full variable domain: ETGVTQSPTHLIKTRGQQVTLRCSSQSGHNTVSWYQQALGQGPQFIFQYYREEENGRGNFPPRFSGLQFPNYSSELNVNALELDDSALYLCASSFQGQETQYFGPGTRLLVL.